Listed here is a single TCR beta chain. This record comes from a study of PD-L1 blockade in urothelial cancer. Measured with immunoSEQ multiplex PCR; TCRdb has only the in-frame clones, and not every one. The sample contains about 19,000 clones, just over 85% of which appear only once. Trimming removed 1 base at V and 5 bases at J, with 6 bases between. In germline, CDR1 is MGHDK, CDR2 SYGVNS. The CDR3 sequence is 13 residues long. This TCR came from a man between 50 and 59 years old with urothelial cancer. Here the sequenced sample was PBMCs, taken around atezolizumab (anti-PD-L1) treatment. J is TRBJ2-4 and V is TRBV25-1; D is uncertain. This CDR3 reads CASSESFENIQYF. The CDR3 bases are TGTGCCAGCAGTGAATCCTTCGAAAACATTCAGTACTTC.